The rows below give T cell receptor beta chains drawn from one sample of a study of response to subunit inactivated influenza vaccine. TCRdb reprocessed the RT-PCR reads via MiXCR and lists one record per CDR3 protein. The top ten clones hold 1.5% to 2% of a sample with hundreds of thousands of distinct CDR3 sequences, roughly 23% of them seen once. The sequencing here drew on CD4+ T cells sorted from PBMCs, taken roughly 5 days after vaccination. The receptors shown here come from a man in his forties or fifties who received an inactivated influenza vaccine. CDR3s leave out the opening cysteine and the closing phenylalanine or tryptophan. D genes are given only for firm matches.

D gene: TRBD2; J gene: TRBJ2-1; V gene: TRBV29-1; CDR3 protein: SVDRLAGVGEQF
D gene: TRBD2; J gene: TRBJ2-3; V gene: TRBV10-3; CDR3 protein: AITTSGSTDTQY
D gene: NA; J gene: TRBJ1-3; V gene: TRBV25-1; CDR3 protein: ASSETVQGLGNTIY
D gene: NA; J gene: TRBJ2-3; V gene: TRBV5-1; CDR3 protein: ASSPARGWTDTQY
D gene: NA; J gene: TRBJ2-5; V gene: TRBV27; CDR3 protein: ATAAVRGETQY
D gene: NA; J gene: TRBJ1-5; V gene: TRBV5-1; CDR3 protein: ASSLTGGQNQPQH
D gene: TRBD2; J gene: TRBJ2-3; V gene: TRBV9; CDR3 protein: ASSDLGGSTDTQY
D gene: TRBD2; J gene: TRBJ2-1; V gene: TRBV11-1; CDR3 protein: ASSLGLTSGAYYNEQF
D gene: NA; J gene: TRBJ2-2; V gene: TRBV12-3/TRBV12-4; CDR3 protein: ASSSAGNTGELF
D gene: NA; J gene: TRBJ1-1; V gene: TRBV24-1; CDR3 protein: ATRRGVGTEAF
D gene: NA; J gene: TRBJ2-3; V gene: TRBV6-2/TRBV6-3; CDR3 protein: ASSYSTGEPTDTQY
D gene: TRBD2; J gene: TRBJ2-1; V gene: TRBV20-1; CDR3 protein: SARFGRNEQF
D gene: NA; J gene: TRBJ1-5; V gene: TRBV4-2; CDR3 protein: ASSQEADPQPQH
D gene: NA; J gene: TRBJ2-5; V gene: TRBV28; CDR3 protein: ASSYRMETQY
D gene: TRBD2; J gene: TRBJ2-3; V gene: TRBV29-1; CDR3 protein: SVDRAGGTDTQY
D gene: NA; J gene: TRBJ2-2; V gene: TRBV4-3; CDR3 protein: ASSQDRGPGELF
D gene: NA; J gene: TRBJ1-5; V gene: TRBV6-2/TRBV6-3; CDR3 protein: ASRDRLDQPQH
D gene: TRBD1; J gene: TRBJ1-5; V gene: TRBV28; CDR3 protein: ASSLLGQAGQPQH
D gene: TRBD2; J gene: TRBJ2-1; V gene: TRBV7-2; CDR3 protein: ASSLAGSGVYNEQF
D gene: TRBD1; J gene: TRBJ2-1; V gene: TRBV4-3; CDR3 protein: ASSQDWTGGRNEQF
D gene: NA; J gene: TRBJ2-7; V gene: TRBV7-9; CDR3 protein: ASSSSGTYEQY
D gene: TRBD2; J gene: TRBJ2-2; V gene: TRBV29-1; CDR3 protein: SVGTSGRADTGELF
D gene: NA; J gene: TRBJ2-7; V gene: TRBV6-2/TRBV6-3; CDR3 protein: ASSAQGSLGEQY
D gene: NA; J gene: TRBJ2-1; V gene: TRBV24-1; CDR3 protein: ATSDLGRQGIDNEQF
D gene: NA; J gene: TRBJ2-2; V gene: TRBV20-1; CDR3 protein: SASTEGYGTGELF
D gene: TRBD1; J gene: TRBJ2-2; V gene: TRBV10-3; CDR3 protein: AIRDRGHSGELF
D gene: TRBD1; J gene: TRBJ1-2; V gene: TRBV4-2; CDR3 protein: ASSQPGTGEGYT
D gene: NA; J gene: TRBJ2-1; V gene: TRBV29-1; CDR3 protein: SVGLSDEQF
D gene: TRBD2; J gene: TRBJ2-5; V gene: TRBV20-1; CDR3 protein: SALTGGSETQY
D gene: NA; J gene: TRBJ1-2; V gene: TRBV5-1; CDR3 protein: ASSAASGYT
D gene: TRBD2; J gene: TRBJ2-5; V gene: TRBV20-1; CDR3 protein: SGGRASGGQETQY
D gene: NA; J gene: TRBJ2-1; V gene: TRBV18; CDR3 protein: ASSPPNGAPYNEQF
D gene: TRBD1; J gene: TRBJ1-1; V gene: TRBV10-3; CDR3 protein: AISGDRQGRRRNTEAF
D gene: NA; J gene: TRBJ1-6; V gene: TRBV20-1; CDR3 protein: SARDGGYNSPLH
D gene: NA; J gene: TRBJ2-3; V gene: TRBV20-1; CDR3 protein: SARTPSRGATDTQY
D gene: NA; J gene: TRBJ1-3; V gene: TRBV12-3/TRBV12-4; CDR3 protein: ASSLDGYSGNTIY
D gene: NA; J gene: TRBJ2-3; V gene: TRBV5-1; CDR3 protein: ASSFGTPPDTQY
D gene: TRBD2; J gene: TRBJ2-1; V gene: TRBV28; CDR3 protein: ASSSLLAGPSSYNEQF
D gene: TRBD2; J gene: TRBJ2-1; V gene: TRBV5-1; CDR3 protein: ASSPGTSGADNEQF
D gene: TRBD1; J gene: TRBJ1-2; V gene: TRBV4-3; CDR3 protein: ASSQGQGGVEDYT
D gene: NA; J gene: TRBJ1-1; V gene: TRBV12-3/TRBV12-4; CDR3 protein: ASSPTNRDGEAF